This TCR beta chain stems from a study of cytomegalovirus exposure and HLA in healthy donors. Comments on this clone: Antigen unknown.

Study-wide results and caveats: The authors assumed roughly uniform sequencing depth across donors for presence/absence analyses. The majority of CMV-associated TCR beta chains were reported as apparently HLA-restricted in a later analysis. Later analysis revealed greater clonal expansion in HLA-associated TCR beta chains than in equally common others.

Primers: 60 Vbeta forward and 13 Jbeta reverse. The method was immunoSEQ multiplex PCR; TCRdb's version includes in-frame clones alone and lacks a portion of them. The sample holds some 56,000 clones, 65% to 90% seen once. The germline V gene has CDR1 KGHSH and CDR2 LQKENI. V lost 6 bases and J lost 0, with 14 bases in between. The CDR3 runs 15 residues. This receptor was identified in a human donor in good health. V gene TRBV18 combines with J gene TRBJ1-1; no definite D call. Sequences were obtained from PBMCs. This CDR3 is CASSRPNEVNTEAFF. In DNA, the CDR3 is TGTGCCAGCTCCCGACCGAATGAGGTGAACACTGAAGCTTTCTTT.